This is a list of T cell receptor beta chains from one sample in a study of shared clonotypes between healthy human individuals. Assay: immunoSEQ multiplex PCR; the TCRdb copy retains only in-frame clones and omits some. The table records some 1.5 million clones, around 95% of them present only once. The sample taken for sequencing was naive CD4+ T cells sorted from blood. Receptors originate from a man aged 30 to 45 in good health. Each CDR3 is given with its conserved first and last residue. Clone size, where shown, is once, few, many, or a class for clones that have expanded.

TRBV11-1	.	TRBJ1-2	CASSLQGSNYGYTF
TRBV11-3	.	TRBJ2-1	CASSLTSGRYNEQFF
TRBV5-4	.	TRBJ1-1	CASSLALGFNTEAFF
TRBV25-1	.	TRBJ2-5	CASRGTFLGGQYF
TRBV6-5	.	TRBJ2-5	CASSYATSGVQETQYF
TRBV18	.	TRBJ2-1	CASLRSGDNEQFF
TRBV6-1	.	TRBJ1-2	CASSARTGGGYGYTF
TRBV19	.	TRBJ2-1	CASSGTSGSGREQFF
TRBV19	.	TRBJ1-1	CASSIVGVKNTEAFF
TRBV7-2	.	TRBJ2-1	CASSLEPSSNEQFF
TRBV10-1	.	TRBJ2-1	CASSESRGATYNEQFF
TRBV29-1	.	TRBJ2-5	CSVEDGKETQYF
TRBV6-1	.	TRBJ2-1	CASSDGLAGANEQFF
TRBV7-2	once	TRBJ2-2	CASSLAVGSVTGELFF
TRBV28	.	TRBJ1-3	CASRRSVLMSGNTIYF
TRBV6-1	once	TRBJ2-3	CASSRLQPSTDTQYF
TRBV7-3	.	TRBJ1-1	CASSLTTGTNTEAFF
TRBV9	.	TRBJ1-1	CASSVDQFTNTEAFF
TRBV28	.	TRBJ1-2	CASSSSGSYGYTF
TRBV29-1	.	TRBJ2-3	CSVVVAGGYRDTQYF
TRBV18	.	TRBJ2-1	CASSPPIRQIEYNEQFF
TRBV6-1	.	TRBJ2-7	CASSEADILYEQYF
TRBV5-1	once	TRBJ2-2	CASSLMFRGPGGGELFF
TRBV29-1	.	TRBJ1-4	CSVEPTRGEKLFF
TRBV28	.	TRBJ1-2	CASSYRNRDYGYTF
TRBV2	.	TRBJ2-1	CASSETRFVPPKRFF
TRBV30	.	TRBJ1-1	CAWSYVTGGNTEAFF
TRBV27	.	TRBJ2-2	CASRRLAGDTGELFF
TRBV6-5	.	TRBJ2-1	CASRVTGDREQFF